The entry below gives a single TCR beta chain sequence along with its context. The antigen is undetermined. The source of the sample is a study of CD8 T cells in ankylosing spondylitis. V lost 2 bases to trimming and J lost 10 bases; unmatched junction nucleotides: 10. Germline V gives CDR1 ENHRY, CDR2 SYGVKD. The CDR3 is 16 amino acids. Study results and caveats: A TCR beta motif made of about eight highly homologous variants seemed typical of ankylosing spondylitis blood. Disease-linked clones reportedly showed significant enrichment in matched ankylosing spondylitis synovial fluid. Clones linked to the disease showed a CD8+ phenotype. They occurred at relatively low frequencies in peripheral blood.

In making TCR beta libraries, quantitative 5'-RACE with molecular barcodes was used. TCRdb independently ran MiXCR on the 5' RACE reads; one entry per CDR3 protein. This sample has over 600,000 distinct CDR3 sequences; under 20% occur once, and the top ten carry around a fifth. The origin of this receptor is a male donor with ankylosing spondylitis. Sequencing was done on a sample of blood, either unsorted or a sorted T cell fraction (not recorded which). The V gene is TRBV10-3, the J gene TRBJ2-1, with TRBD2 matching over 11 bases. The CDR3 DNA reads as TGTGCCATCAGTGAGCCCACACTAGCGGGGGCACGGGAGCAGTTCTTC. Translated: CAISEPTLAGAREQFF.